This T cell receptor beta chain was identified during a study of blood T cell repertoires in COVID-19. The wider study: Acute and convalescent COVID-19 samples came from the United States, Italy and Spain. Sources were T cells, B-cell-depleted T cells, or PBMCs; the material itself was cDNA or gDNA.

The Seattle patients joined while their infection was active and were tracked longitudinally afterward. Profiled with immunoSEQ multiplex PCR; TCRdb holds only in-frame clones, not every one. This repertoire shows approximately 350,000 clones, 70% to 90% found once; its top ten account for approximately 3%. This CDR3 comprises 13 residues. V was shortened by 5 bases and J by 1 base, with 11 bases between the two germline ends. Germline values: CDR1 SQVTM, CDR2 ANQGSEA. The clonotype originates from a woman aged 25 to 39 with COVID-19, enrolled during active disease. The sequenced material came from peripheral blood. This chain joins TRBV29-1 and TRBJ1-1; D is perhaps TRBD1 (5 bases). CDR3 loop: CSVSAGWNTEAFF. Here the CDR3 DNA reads TGCAGCGTTAGCGCAGGGTGGAACACTGAAGCTTTCTTT.